A selection of T cell receptor beta chains follows, all from one sample in a study of blood T cell repertoires in COVID-19. TCRdb's table, derived via immunoSEQ multiplex PCR, lists solely in-frame clones and lacks some. The table shows approximately 380,000 clones, with 75% to 90% occurring only once. The sequenced material came from peripheral blood. The receptors shown here come from a woman aged 18-29 years with acute or convalescent COVID-19. The CDR3 runs from the conserved cysteine through the conserved F or W. A D gene is named only where the DNA matches it firmly. A clone size is listed for some rows: how often the clone was seen (once, few, many), or a class if it is expanded.

TRBJ1-5	NA	NA	TRBV18	TGTGCCAGCTCACAATTAGCTCGCGTTAATAGCAATCAGCCCCAGCATTTT	CASSQLARVNSNQPQHF
TRBJ2-1	NA	TRBD1	TRBV5-6	TGTGCCAGCGCCCGCCGGGACAGGGGATCGAATGAGCAGTTCTTC	CASARRDRGSNEQFF
TRBJ1-6	NA	TRBD1	TRBV6-5	TGTGCCAGCAGTCCGGGACAGAGTAATTCACCCCTCCACTTT	CASSPGQSNSPLHF
TRBJ1-5	NA	TRBD1	TRBV28	TGTGCCAGCAGTTTAGTAGCAGGGGGACCTCAGCCCCAGCATTTT	CASSLVAGGPQPQHF
TRBJ2-1	NA	NA	TRBV2	TGTGCCAGTCGGGTGCGGGTCGGTGAGCAGTTCTTC	CASRVRVGEQFF
TRBJ1-5	NA	TRBD1	TRBV30	TGTGCCTGGAGTGGACAGGGAAGCAATCAGCCCCAGCATTTT	CAWSGQGSNQPQHF
TRBJ2-7	once	TRBD1	TRBV3-1/TRBV3-2	TGTGCCAGCAGCCAAGGACAGGGGGCAGTCGGCGAGCAGTACTTC	CASSQGQGAVGEQYF
TRBJ2-3	NA	NA	TRBV15	TGTGCCACCAGGGAAAGCGGGTCTAGGTATACGCAGTATTTT	CATRESGSRYTQYF
TRBJ2-7	NA	TRBD1	TRBV10-3	TGTGCCATCAGTGAGGAACAGGGGGTTTTTGAGCAGTACTTC	CAISEEQGVFEQYF
TRBJ1-1	NA	TRBD1	TRBV5-1	TGCGCCAGCAGCTTACAGGGGACAACTGAAGCTTTCTTT	CASSLQGTTEAFF
TRBJ1-1	NA	TRBD1	TRBV12-5	TGTGCTAGTGGCCGGACAGGCACCACTGAAGCTTTCTTT	CASGRTGTTEAFF
TRBJ1-1	NA	NA	TRBV29-1	TGCAGCGTTGACAGGTTAAACACTGAAGCTTTCTTT	CSVDRLNTEAFF
TRBJ2-1	NA	TRBD2	TRBV10-2	TGCGCCAGCAGACTAGCGGGAGGGCCAGATGAGCAGTTCTTC	CASRLAGGPDEQFF
TRBJ2-2	NA	NA	TRBV24-1	TGTGCCACCAGTGATTTGCTATCATCGGGGGAGCTGTTTTTT	CATSDLLSSGELFF
TRBJ2-7	NA	NA	TRBV29-1	TGCAGCGTTGCAGGGATCACCTACGAGCAGTACTTC	CSVAGITYEQYF
TRBJ2-2	NA	NA	TRBV9	TGTGCCAGCAGCCCAAACACCGGGGAGCTGTTTTTT	CASSPNTGELFF
TRBJ2-5	NA	TRBD2	TRBV5-1	TGCGCCAGCAGCTTGGCCCGGGGGTTTGCGGGAGAGGGGCAAGAGACCCAGTACTTC	CASSLARGFAGEGQETQYF
TRBJ1-4	NA	NA	TRBV4-1	TGCGCCAGCAGCCAAGCCAGGGGTTTGGAACTGTTTTTT	CASSQARGLELFF
TRBJ2-1	NA	TRBD1	TRBV7-6	TGTGCCAGCAGCTTAGTGGTGACAGGGGGCTCGACCTACAATGAGCAGTTCTTC	CASSLVVTGGSTYNEQFF
TRBJ2-7	once	TRBD2	TRBV5-6	TGTGCCAGCAGCTTGGGTAGCGGGAGGGCTATCCGCAGCTCCTACGAGCAGTACTTC	CASSLGSGRAIRSSYEQYF
TRBJ1-1	NA	TRBD1	TRBV7-3	TGTGCCAGCAGTCATGGCGGTACAGGGGGTGGTGAAGCTTTCTTT	CASSHGGTGGGEAFF
TRBJ1-6	NA	TRBD1	TRBV12-3/TRBV12-4	TGTGCCAGCACTATGGACAGGCGTTCACCCCTCCACTTT	CASTMDRRSPLHF
TRBJ1-2	NA	NA	TRBV12-3/TRBV12-4	TGTGCCAGCAGTACACAAAACTATGGCTACACCTTC	CASSTQNYGYTF
TRBJ2-1	once	TRBD1	TRBV7-9	TGTGCCAGCAGCTTATCGGGACAGGGTATCAATGAGCAGTTCTTC	CASSLSGQGINEQFF
TRBJ1-2	NA	NA	TRBV12-3/TRBV12-4	TGTGCCAGCAGTAGCGGGACACCCTTCAGCTACACCTTC	CASSSGTPFSYTF
TRBJ1-3	NA	NA	TRBV3-1/TRBV3-2	TGTGCCAGCAGCCAATACCCGGACTACGGAAACACCATATATTTT	CASSQYPDYGNTIYF
TRBJ1-5	NA	NA	TRBV7-4	TGTGCCAGCAGCTTAGGATGGATCCCGGGCGGAGGGAGCAATCAGCCCCAGCATTTT	CASSLGWIPGGGSNQPQHF
TRBJ1-3	NA	TRBD1	TRBV28	TGTGCCAGCAGTTCCCGACAGGGCCCCTCTGGAAACACCATATATTTT	CASSSRQGPSGNTIYF
TRBJ1-2	NA	TRBD1	TRBV9	TGTGCCTCATCTCCCGAGGGACAGGGTCCTGGCTACACCTTC	CASSPEGQGPGYTF
TRBJ1-1	few	NA	TRBV19	TGTGCCAGTAGGACGCGACAGATGAACACTGAAGCTTTCTTT	CASRTRQMNTEAFF
TRBJ2-3	NA	NA	TRBV5-1	TGCGCCAGCAGCTTAGGTGTATACGACGGGACGCAGTATTTT	CASSLGVYDGTQYF
TRBJ2-7	NA	NA	TRBV2	TGTGCCAGCACCCAAGATACAGGAATCTACGAGCAGTACTTC	CASTQDTGIYEQYF
TRBJ1-1	NA	TRBD1	TRBV6-6	TGTGCCAGCAGATTAGGGGGCGAGGGGAACACTGAAGCTTTCTTT	CASRLGGEGNTEAFF
TRBJ2-7	NA	NA	TRBV15	TGTGCCACCAGCAGGTTAGCCTACGAGCAGTACTTC	CATSRLAYEQYF
TRBJ2-5	NA	NA	TRBV5-1	TGCGCCAGCAGCTTGGAAGGAGGTCTCGTCGGAGAGACCCAGTACTTC	CASSLEGGLVGETQYF
TRBJ2-7	NA	NA	TRBV5-4	TGTGCCAGCAGTCTGGCAGACGAGCAGTACTTC	CASSLADEQYF
TRBJ2-3	NA	TRBD1	TRBV5-1	TGCGCCAGCAGCTTGGGCGGACAGGGGGCCACAGATACGCAGTATTTT	CASSLGGQGATDTQYF
TRBJ1-3	NA	NA	TRBV11-2	TGTGCCAGCAGCTTAACTACCGGCTCTGGAAACACCATATATTTT	CASSLTTGSGNTIYF
TRBJ2-3	NA	TRBD2	TRBV29-1	TGCAGCGTTGTCCGGCTAGCGGAAGATACGCAGTATTTT	CSVVRLAEDTQYF
TRBJ1-2	NA	NA	TRBV7-9	TGTGCCAGCAGCTTTGAAATTTCGGGGAATGGCTACACCTTC	CASSFEISGNGYTF
TRBJ1-3	once	NA	TRBV2	TGTGCCAGCAGTGTCCCCTCCGAGGGAAACACCATATATTTT	CASSVPSEGNTIYF
TRBJ1-6	NA	NA	TRBV9	TGTGCCAGCAGCCCCAGGGGCCTGGATAATTCACCCCTCCACTTT	CASSPRGLDNSPLHF
TRBJ2-1	NA	NA	TRBV3-1/TRBV3-2	TGTGCCAGCAGCCAAGATTCGGTTAGAGGCAATGAGCAGTTCTTC	CASSQDSVRGNEQFF
TRBJ2-2	NA	NA	TRBV19	TGTGCCAGTACAGGGTCCGGGGAGCTGTTTTTT	CASTGSGELFF
TRBJ1-3	NA	NA	TRBV29-1	TGCAGCATTGCCCTCGGGACAGGAAACACCATATATTTT	CSIALGTGNTIYF
TRBJ1-1	NA	TRBD1	TRBV5-5	TGTGCCAGCAGCCCTAGCGACAGGGTCACTGAAGCTTTCTTT	CASSPSDRVTEAFF
TRBJ1-6	many	TRBD1	TRBV6-5	TGTGCCAGCAGTTACCTGGGACAGGGGGCCGATTCACCCCTCCACTTT	CASSYLGQGADSPLHF
TRBJ1-2	NA	TRBD1	TRBV5-1	TGCGCCAGCAGCCAAGGACAGGGGAGCGGCTACACCTTC	CASSQGQGSGYTF
TRBJ2-1	NA	TRBD2	TRBV27	TGTGCCAGCACGGGACTAGCGGGAGAACATGAGCAGTTCTTC	CASTGLAGEHEQFF
TRBJ2-5	NA	TRBD1	TRBV7-2	TGTGCCAGTACCGGGACAGGGGAAGAGACCCAGTACTTC	CASTGTGEETQYF